This entry lists 5 T cell receptor beta chains sequenced from one sample in a study of T cells expressing NK-cell markers. No DNA is given; TCRdb re-called the 5' RACE reads and lists each CDR3 protein once. This table holds roughly 430,000 distinct CDR3 sequences. Sequenced: blood T cells: a sorted CD56 or NKG2C T cell subset, CD4+ or CD8+ T cells, or bulk PBMC T cells (not recorded which). The receptors were sampled from a woman aged 18-69 years in good health.

The CDR3 is CASKRTGSQREGYEQFF. V usage is TRBV6-1 and J usage is TRBJ2-1; TCRdb calls TRBD2, which cannot be checked without DNA. The CDR3 consists of 17 residues. In germline, CDR1 is MNHNS, CDR2 SASEGT.

This chain connects TRBV9 to TRBJ1-4; no DNA is available, so the TRBD1 call from TCRdb remains unchecked. The CDR3 runs to 14 residues. In germline, CDR1 is SGDLS, CDR2 YYNGEE. The CDR3 sequence is CASSVGGHNEKLFF.

The chain joins TRBV20-1 to TRBJ1-6; TCRdb lists TRBD1, though no DNA is available to test this call. This CDR3 is built from 15 residues. CDR1 and CDR2 (germline): DFQATT, SNEGSKA (reference sequence). CDR3 amino acids: CSARADREVQSPLHF.

The V gene is TRBV6-2 or TRBV6-3, the J gene TRBJ2-7. Germline CDR1 and CDR2: MNHEY and SVGEGT. The length of the CDR3 is 12 residues. The CDR3 loop is CASRRSSYEQYF.

The V gene is TRBV10-3, the J gene TRBJ2-2. The CDR3 spans 11 residues. Germline V gene sequence: CDR1 ENHRY, CDR2 SYGVKD. This CDR3 is CAISDTGELFF.